The 22 T cell receptor beta chains listed next were all sequenced from one sample in a study of identical twins. TCRdb reprocessed the 5' RACE reads with MiXCR, giving one entry per CDR3 protein. Among 210,000 or so distinct CDR3 sequences, about 7.5% were seen once, and the ten largest hold 1.9%. This sample was also put to use in a study of yellow fever vaccine responses in identical twins.

Sequenced: memory (CD45RO+) T cells sorted from blood. The receptor set was obtained from a woman between 18 and 30 years old in good health.

CDR3 protein: CASSPGFYNEQFF. The CDR3 DNA reads TGTGCCAGCAGCCCGGGATTTTACAATGAGCAGTTCTTC. The rearrangement uses TRBV7-2 and TRBJ2-1; D possibly corresponds to TRBD2 (5 bases). This CDR3 comprises 13 residues. The V gene lost 5 bases and the J gene lost 4 bases, with 9 bases spanning the gap. CDR1 is SGHTA and CDR2 is FQGNSA in the germline V gene.

The J gene is TRBJ2-1, the V gene TRBV29-1, with D maybe TRBD2 (5 bases). Germline CDR1 reads SQVTM; CDR2 reads ANQGSEA. With 7 bases removed from V and 0 bases from J, the gap between germline ends came to 7 bases. There are 12 residues in the CDR3. The CDR3 sequence: CSGRSSYNEQFF. The CDR3, as DNA: TGCAGCGGGAGGAGCTCCTACAATGAGCAGTTCTTC.

This clonotype turned up a few times. This rearrangement joins TRBV20-1 to TRBJ2-1; D tentatively reads TRBD1 or TRBD2 (6 bases each). This CDR3 has 14 amino acids. V gave up 0 bases and J gave up 9 bases, with 15 bases separating them. Per the germline V gene, CDR1 is DFQATT and CDR2 is SNEGSKA (reference sequence). The CDR3: CSAREGGKRSEQFF. In DNA, the CDR3 is TGCAGTGCTAGAGAGGGGGGCAAGCGTTCTGAGCAGTTCTTC.

This clonotype was seen a few times. The V call is TRBV9, the J call TRBJ2-1; 9 bases match TRBD2. After removal of 4 bases from V and 5 bases from J, the junction contained 22 bases not matched to a gene. This CDR3 region has 20 residues. Germline assignment: CDR1 SGDLS and CDR2 YYNGEE. CDR3 residues: CASSLPWGVRRGGVNNEQFF. The CDR3 DNA is TGTGCCAGCAGCCTCCCGTGGGGTGTGCGGCGGGGGGGCGTCAACAATGAGCAGTTCTTC.

This clonotype was picked up a small number of times. This chain uses TRBV7-2 with TRBJ2-1; no firm D call. Trimming shortened V by 5 bases and J by 3 bases, and 17 bases separated the two germline ends. Germline V gene data show CDR1 as SGHTA and CDR2 as FQGNSA. The CDR3 contains 16 residues. The CDR3 sequence: CASSPQPAVHYNEQFF. The CDR3 nucleotides are TGTGCCAGCAGCCCCCAACCCGCAGTGCACTACAATGAGCAGTTCTTC.

This clonotype was detected many times. J is TRBJ2-3 and V is TRBV29-1; D is undetermined. Trimming removed 4 bases from V and 5 bases from J, with 13 bases in between. This CDR3 region has 13 residues. The germline V gene has CDR1 SQVTM and CDR2 ANQGSEA. CDR3 amino acids: CSVATRRRDTQYF. Written as DNA, the CDR3 is TGCAGCGTTGCCACCCGTAGGCGAGATACGCAGTATTTT.

This clonotype was detected ten times or more. The V and J genes are TRBV20-1 and TRBJ2-2, with 9 bases matching TRBD2. The CDR3 has 13 amino acids. With 3 bases clipped from V and 4 bases from J, the junction kept 0 bases outside the gene matches. Germline CDR1 and CDR2: DFQATT and SNEGSKA (reference sequence). The CDR3 sequence: CSASSGGTGELFF. The DNA for the CDR3 is TGCAGTGCTAGTAGCGGGGGCACCGGGGAGCTGTTTTTT.

This clonotype was observed at least ten times. The rearrangement joins TRBV20-1 to TRBJ2-7; 8 bases fit TRBD2. V lost 0 bases and J lost 0; bases outside the gene matches: 10. From germline, CDR1 is DFQATT and CDR2 SNEGSKA (reference sequence). This CDR3 spans 17 amino acids. DNA for the CDR3: TGCAGTGCTAGAGATCGGCGGAGTAGCGGGGCCTCCTACGAGCAGTACTTC. It yields the protein CSARDRRSSGASYEQYF.

The rearrangement uses TRBV20-1 and TRBJ2-7; TRBD2 aligns across 10 bases. V lost 1 base to trimming and J lost 4 bases; unmatched junction nucleotides: 4. The CDR3 totals 14 residues. CDR1 and CDR2 (germline): DFQATT, SNEGSKA (reference sequence). The CDR3 protein is CSARVASGGYEQYF. The CDR3 DNA sequence: TGCAGTGCTAGAGTGGCTAGCGGGGGTTACGAGCAGTACTTC.

The chain combines TRBV6-2 or TRBV6-3 with TRBJ2-7; D is unclear. V was shortened by 2 bases and J by 3 bases, with 8 bases between the two germline ends. The CDR3 contains 13 residues. Germline V gene data show CDR1 as MNHEY and CDR2 as SVGEGT. This chain's CDR3 is CASSYTRSYEQYF. The CDR3 coding sequence is TGTGCCAGCAGTTACACGAGGAGCTACGAGCAGTACTTC.

The chain uses TRBV3-1 and TRBJ2-7; TRBD2 might be the D (6 bases). V lost 0 bases and J lost 3, with 12 bases in between. The CDR3 consists of 15 residues. Germline values: CDR1 LGHDT, CDR2 YNNKEL (reference sequence). CDR3: CASSQDEGGFYEQYF. In DNA form, the CDR3 reads TGTGCCAGCAGCCAAGACGAGGGAGGATTCTACGAGCAGTACTTC.

This clonotype was seen repeatedly, ten times or more. The chain has TRBV4-3 and TRBJ2-7; 9 bases are shared with TRBD2. Looked up from germline, CDR1 is LGHNA and CDR2 is YSLEER. With 4 bases clipped from V and 4 bases from J, the junction kept 8 bases outside the gene matches. The CDR3 loop spans 15 amino acids. CDR3 sequence reads: CASSPGVAGDYEQYF. In nucleotides, the CDR3 is TGCGCCAGCAGCCCGGGCGTAGCGGGAGATTACGAGCAGTACTTC.

The chain recombines TRBV29-1 with TRBJ2-5, with 10 bases aligning to TRBD2. With 6 bases clipped from V and 5 bases from J, the junction kept 6 bases outside the gene matches. The CDR3 is 13 amino acids. Per the germline V gene, CDR1 is SQVTM and CDR2 is ANQGSEA. CDR3 sequence reads: CSVQRGGGETQYF. For the CDR3, the DNA is TGCAGCGTGCAGCGGGGGGGCGGCGAGACCCAGTACTTC.

This clonotype has a handful of counts. The chain has TRBV4-1 and TRBJ2-7; D tentatively reads TRBD1 or TRBD2 (5 bases each). There are 15 residues in the CDR3. Germline CDR1 is MGHRA and CDR2 is YSYEKL. Trimming stripped 4 bases from V and 3 bases from J, with 16 bases between. The CDR3 reads CASSPREGWDYEQYF. The CDR3 nucleotides read TGCGCCAGCAGCCCCCGAGAGGGGTGGGACTACGAGCAGTACTTC.

This clonotype was detected many times. For the CDR3, the DNA is TGTGCCATCAGGTGGGACAGGAATAACAATGAGCAGTTCTTC. Residues: CAIRWDRNNNEQFF. The chain recombines TRBV10-3 with TRBJ2-1; 8 bases fit TRBD1. Germline lookup yields CDR1 ENHRY and CDR2 SYGVKD. Losses at the gene ends were 6 bases for V and 5 bases for J; bases not matched to a gene: 6. There are 14 residues in the CDR3.

This clonotype was seen a handful of times. CDR3 region: CASSSPGTGVSGYTF. The CDR3 DNA reads as TGCGCCAGCAGCTCCCCCGGGACAGGAGTGAGCGGCTACACCTTC. The V call is TRBV5-1, the J call TRBJ1-2, with 8 bases that match TRBD1. In germline, CDR1 is SGHRS, CDR2 YFSETQ. Trimming cost V 3 bases and J 8 bases; bases outside gene matches: 12. The CDR3 has 15 amino acids.

This clonotype was counted ten times or more. The chain recombines TRBV4-3 with TRBJ2-7; tentative D call: TRBD1 (6 bases). Germline-derived CDR1 and CDR2 are LGHNA and YSLEER. This CDR3 is 15 amino acids long. Trimming stripped 0 bases from V and 2 bases from J, with 11 bases between. In DNA form, the CDR3 reads TGCGCCAGCAGCCAAGATCCAGGGGAACCCTACGAGCAGTACTTC. Translating it yields CASSQDPGEPYEQYF.

On this clonotype itself: A much larger clone is a single base away; this may be a read error. The genes are TRBV7-2 and TRBJ2-1; D may be TRBD1 (5 bases). This CDR3 region has 15 residues. Germline V gives CDR1 SGHTA, CDR2 FQGNSA. The CDR3 protein is CASSLGATDYNEQIF. For the CDR3, the DNA is TGTGCCAGCAGCTTAGGGGCGACAGATTACAATGAGCAGATCTTC.

This clonotype came up many times. This sequence joins TRBV3-1 and TRBJ1-4, with 10 bases identical to TRBD1. With V trimmed by 0 bases and J by 7 bases, 2 bases remained unmatched. The CDR3 contains 15 residues. CDR1 LGHDT and CDR2 YNNKEL come from the germline V gene (reference sequence). The CDR3 region has the DNA TGTGCCAGCAGCCAAGAGGGGACAGGGGCTGAAAAACTGTTTTTT. Protein: CASSQEGTGAEKLFF.

The chain combines TRBV21-1 with TRBJ2-1. TRBV21-1 is recorded as a pseudogene. The CDR3 length is 18 residues. The CDR3 coding sequence is TGTGCCAGCAGCAAAGCTCGGCCGTTTTCCTACTACAACAATGAGCAGTTCTTC. It encodes CASSKARPFSYYNNEQFF.

This clonotype was detected ten times or more. The chain joins TRBV20-1 to TRBJ2-3; 12 positions agree with TRBD2. With V trimmed by 6 bases and J by 2 bases, 9 bases remained unmatched. In germline, CDR1 is DFQATT, CDR2 SNEGSKA (reference sequence). CDR3 length: 16 residues. The chain's CDR3 is CSACHTSGGNTDTQYF. CDR3 nucleotides: TGCAGTGCCTGCCACACTAGCGGGGGGAACACAGATACGCAGTATTTT.

This chain connects TRBV25-1 to TRBJ2-7, with 10 bases matching TRBD1. The CDR3 contains 13 residues. The trim removed 6 bases at V and 2 bases at J, leaving 1 base unmatched. The germline V gene has CDR1 MGHDK and CDR2 SYGVNS. The CDR3 reads CASRGTGAYEQYF. CDR3 in DNA: TGTGCCAGCAGGGGGACAGGGGCCTACGAGCAGTACTTC.